These T cell receptor beta chains were read from a single sample in a study of breast tumors, draining lymph nodes, adjacent tissues. From the multiplex PCR reads, TCRdb called clonotypes with MiXCR, one entry per CDR3 protein. This sample has about 130,000 distinct CDR3 sequences, with over 20% found just once. Material: axillary lymph node tissue. These receptors were collected from a female donor with breast cancer. Some clones in this sample may be carry-over from other donors' samples. CDR3s include the opening cysteine and the closing phenylalanine or tryptophan. D genes are given only for firm matches. Clone sizes are shown as how often the clone was seen (once, few, many) or a class if it is expanded.

j_call d_call clone_size v_call cdr3_nt cdr3_aa
TRBJ1-2 NA many TRBV10-3 TGTGCCACGGCGAACGCAGGGGCGCCCATGGGCTACACCTTC CATANAGAPMGYTF
TRBJ2-1 NA many TRBV20-1 TGCAGTGCTAGAGGGGGTGGCAATGAGCAGTTCTTC CSARGGGNEQFF
TRBJ2-7 NA many TRBV28 TGTGCCAGCAGTTTGTCGCCAAGCTCCTACGAGCAGTACTTC CASSLSPSSYEQYF
TRBJ2-1 NA many TRBV12-3/TRBV12-4 TGTGCCAGCAGTCCCTTGGGTGGTACCGGTGAGCAGTTCTTC CASSPLGGTGEQFF
TRBJ2-7 TRBD1 many TRBV6-2/TRBV6-3 TGTGCCAGCAAGAGACAGGGGGAAGTTTACGAGCAGTACTTC CASKRQGEVYEQYF
TRBJ2-3 NA once TRBV15 TGTGCCACCAGCAGAGATCTTCAGCATACACATGGTACGCAGTATTTT CATSRDLQHTHGTQYF
TRBJ1-1 NA few TRBV5-1 TGCGCCAGCAGCTTGGAGGGTGGGACTGAAGCTTTCTTT CASSLEGGTEAFF
TRBJ2-1 TRBD2 many TRBV9 TGTGCCAGCAGCGTAGGGGCTAGCGGGAGTGAGCAGTTCTTC CASSVGASGSEQFF
TRBJ1-5 NA few TRBV18 TGTGCCAGCTCACCAGGGGGAGGCAATCAGCCCCAGCATTTT CASSPGGGNQPQHF
TRBJ1-2 NA many TRBV7-8 TGTGCCAGCAGCTTAAACAGGAAAGCTAACTATGGCTACACCTTC CASSLNRKANYGYTF
TRBJ2-7 TRBD2 many TRBV10-3 TGTGCCATCAGTGACCGCGGGGGACCCTACGAGCAGTACTTC CAISDRGGPYEQYF
TRBJ2-1 NA many TRBV27 TGTGCCAGCAGTTTTCAGGGGACACCATACAATGAGCAGTTCTTC CASSFQGTPYNEQFF